This is a list of T cell receptor beta chains from one sample in a study of cytomegalovirus exposure and HLA in healthy donors. Profiling relied on immunoSEQ multiplex PCR, and the TCRdb table lists in-frame clones only, not all of them. The sample includes fewer than 250,000 clones, roughly four fifths seen only once; the top ten take about 3.1%. The source material was PBMCs. Receptors were obtained from a woman aged 25 to 39 in good health and CMV-seropositive. The CDR3 runs from the conserved cysteine through the conserved F or W. D genes are given only for firm matches. Expanded clones get a size class; other rows say once, few or many, or leave the size out.

V gene	D gene	J gene	clone size	CDR3 protein	CDR3 DNA
TRBV5-6	NA	TRBJ2-7	NA	CASSLSAVSSYEQYF	TGTGCCAGCAGCTTGTCAGCGGTCAGCTCCTACGAGCAGTACTTC
TRBV6-6	TRBD1	TRBJ1-1	NA	CASSSRDRGNFEAFF	TGTGCCAGCAGCTCCCGAGACAGGGGGAACTTTGAAGCTTTCTTT
TRBV2	NA	TRBJ2-7	NA	CASRPGDSTYEQYF	TGTGCCAGCAGACCCGGGGACTCGACTTACGAGCAGTACTTC
TRBV6-1	NA	TRBJ1-6	few	CASSERSGSNSPLHF	TGTGCCAGCAGTGAAAGGTCAGGAAGCAATTCACCCCTCCACTTT
TRBV11-2	TRBD2	TRBJ2-1	NA	CASSLLSGGDEQFF	TGTGCCAGCAGCTTATTAAGCGGGGGAGATGAGCAGTTCTTC
TRBV6-5	NA	TRBJ2-7	NA	CASSYSIEGGYEQYF	TGTGCCAGCAGTTACTCGATCGAGGGCGGCTACGAGCAGTACTTC
TRBV6-5	NA	TRBJ2-3	NA	CASSLRETDTQYF	TGTGCCAGCAGTCTCAGGGAAACAGATACGCAGTATTTT
TRBV5-1	NA	TRBJ2-7	NA	CASSLGQGGEQYF	TGCGCCAGCAGCTTAGGGCAGGGAGGAGAGCAGTACTTC
TRBV19	TRBD1	TRBJ2-7	NA	CASSFGTGIYEQYF	TGTGCCAGTAGTTTCGGGACAGGAATCTACGAGCAGTACTTC
TRBV6-1	NA	TRBJ1-1	NA	CASSETEGNTEAFF	TGTGCCAGCAGTGAAACGGAGGGGAACACTGAAGCTTTCTTT